This T cell receptor beta chain was identified during a study of response to subunit inactivated influenza vaccine. Study outcomes and limitations: The authors put forward the suggestion that each seasonal influenza vaccination may bring in only a limited number of new T cells.

TCRdb called the RT-PCR reads again in MiXCR, with one record for every CDR3 protein. The profile shows roughly 630,000 distinct CDR3 sequences, around 15% of them singletons. In this sample, this clonotype turned up a few times. Its target is not known. This material consisted of PBMCs from blood, taken less than 15 days before vaccination. The TCR sequence derives from a man aged 50-59 years who received an inactivated influenza vaccine.

The CDR3 region has the DNA TGTGCCAGCAGGAATGGAGCCACCGGGGAGCTGTTTTTT. It translates to CASRNGATGELFF. The rearrangement uses TRBV12-3 or TRBV12-4 and TRBJ2-2; no definite D call. The CDR3 totals 13 residues. The ends were cut back, 6 bases at V and 4 bases at J, with 9 bases in the middle.